This TCR beta chain derives from a study of T cells after posttransplantation cyclophosphamide. Points from the study as a whole: Recipient CMV seropositivity and CMV reactivation strongly tracked TRB clonality.

Using immunoSEQ multiplex PCR, the repertoire was profiled, and TCRdb retains in-frame clones only, with some absent. The table records over 5,500 clones, about 98% of them present only once. CDR3 length equals 13 residues. The germline V gene has CDR1 ENHRY and CDR2 SYGVKD. V lost 7 bases, J lost 2 bases, and 12 bases lay in between. This clone showed up just once. Its specificity is unknown. Sequencing used naive CD8+ T cells sorted from PBMCs. The receptor's source is a woman between 25 and 40 years old in good health and a related stem cell transplant donor. This chain uses TRBV10-3 with TRBJ2-7; D call uncertain. CDR3 in DNA: TGTGCCATCAAGGCGGCGGAAACCTACGAGCAGTACTTC. Residues: CAIKAAETYEQYF.